Listed here are 11 T cell receptor beta chains from one sample, sequenced in a study of blood T cell repertoires in COVID-19. Method: immunoSEQ multiplex PCR; TCRdb's copy keeps in-frame clones and lacks some. The sample contains roughly 160,000 clones, roughly 90% of which appear only once. The specimen was peripheral blood. These receptors were taken from a man in his forties or fifties with acute or convalescent COVID-19.

This clone appeared a single time. The CDR3 region is CANFRWGHYEQYV. In nucleotides, the CDR3 is TGTGCCAACTTTAGGTGGGGGCATTACGAGCAGTACGTC. This chain uses TRBV21-1 with TRBJ2-7; the table names TRBD1, a call not compared with the DNA. TRBV21-1 is deemed a pseudogene. There are 13 residues in the CDR3.

This chain connects TRBV27 to TRBJ1-2; D unresolved. CDR1 and CDR2 (germline): MNHEY, SMNVEV (reference sequence). V lost 0 bases, J lost 4 bases, and 9 bases lay in between. This CDR3 spans 14 amino acids. The DNA for the CDR3 is TGTGCCAGCAGTTTATCGCTACAGAGCTATGGCTACACCTTC. Encoded protein: CASSLSLQSYGYTF.

The rearrangement uses TRBV4-1 and TRBJ1-1, with D possibly matching TRBD1 (5 bases). The V and J ends lost 2 bases and 2 bases respectively, with 9 bases between them. The CDR3 is 14 amino acids. Germline V CDR1 and CDR2: MGHRA, YSYEKL. The CDR3 sequence is CASSQFQGNTEAFF. The CDR3 DNA follows: TGCGCCAGCAGCCAATTTCAGGGAAACACTGAAGCTTTCTTT.

V is TRBV28 and J is TRBJ1-6; D remains ambiguous. There are 13 residues in the CDR3. Germline CDR1 is MDHEN and CDR2 is SYDVKM. V dropped 7 bases and J dropped 9 bases, with 13 bases sitting between them. CDR3 sequence (DNA): TGTGCCAGCAACGAGCCGGCGGGTTCACCCCTCCACTTT. Translated: CASNEPAGSPLHF.

This clone was recorded a few times. The rearrangement links TRBV7-2 to TRBJ1-6, with D possibly matching TRBD1 (6 bases). Germline-derived CDR1 and CDR2 are SGHTA and FQGNSA. The V gene lost 5 bases and the J gene lost 5 bases, with 10 bases spanning the gap. CDR3 length equals 14 residues. The CDR3 DNA is TGTGCCAGCAGCGCGGACAGAAATAATTCACCCCTCCACTTT. Amino acid sequence: CASSADRNNSPLHF.

The chain links TRBV7-3 to TRBJ2-1, with a possible D match to TRBD1 (6 bases). The length of the CDR3 is 15 residues. V lost 0 bases to trimming and J lost 2 bases, with 8 bases between them. Germline lookup yields CDR1 SGHTA and CDR2 FQGTGA. The CDR3 DNA reads as TGTGCCAGCAGCTTAACCGGGACACCCTACAATGAGCAGTTCTTC. This translates into CASSLTGTPYNEQFF. Full variable domain (outside the CDR3, taken from reference TRBV7-3 and TRBJ2-1): GAGVSQTPSNKVTEKGKYVELRCDPISGHTALYWYRQSLGQGPEFLIYFQGTGAADDSGLPNDRFFAVRPEGSVSTLKIQRTERGDSAVYLCASSLTGTPYNEQFFGPGTRLTVL.

The chain links TRBV11-2 to TRBJ2-1; 12 bases are a match to TRBD2. Germline V gene data show CDR1 as SGHAT and CDR2 as FQNNGV. CDR3 length: 16 amino acids. The V and J ends lost 4 bases and 3 bases, in that order; junction bases with no gene match: 4. The CDR3 spells CASSSRTSGNYNEQFF. CDR3 sequence (DNA): TGTGCCAGCAGCTCGCGGACTAGCGGGAACTACAATGAGCAGTTCTTC.

This clone was detected a few times. This sequence joins TRBV6-5 and TRBJ2-1; no definite D call. This CDR3 region has 12 residues. Germline assignment: CDR1 MNHEY and CDR2 SVGAGI. V was cut by 6 bases and J by 6 bases, with 9 bases left in between. CDR3 in DNA: TGTGCCAGCAGCCACATCCTCAATGAGCAGTTCTTC. Protein: CASSHILNEQFF.

This sequence joins TRBV5-1 and TRBJ2-2; the D gene is possibly TRBD2 (6 bases). CDR3 length equals 15 residues. V was clipped by 5 bases and J by 3 bases, with 14 bases between them. Germline-derived CDR1 and CDR2 are SGHRS and YFSETQ. CDR3 DNA sequence: TGCGCCAGCAGTCAGGAGGGTCAGGACACCGGGGAGCTGTTTTTT. This encodes CASSQEGQDTGELFF. Full variable domain (remainder filled in from reference TRBV5-1 and TRBJ2-2): KAGVTQTPRYLIKTRGQQVTLSCSPISGHRSVSWYQQTPGQGLQFLFEYFSETQRNKGNFPGRFSGRQFSNSRSEMNVSTLELGDSALYLCASSQEGQDTGELFFGEGSRLTVL.

The chain joins TRBV7-6 to TRBJ1-3; perhaps TRBD1 as D (6 bases). Trimming took 1 base from V and 5 from J, leaving 12 bases between them. The germline gives CDR1 SGHVS, CDR2 FNYEAQ. The CDR3 consists of 15 residues. CDR3 loop: CASSLDHRARNTIYF. The CDR3 DNA follows: TGTGCCAGCAGCTTAGACCACAGGGCGAGAAACACCATATATTTT.

The V gene is TRBV2, the J gene TRBJ2-7; TRBD1 might be the D (6 bases). The V end was cut by 8 bases, the J end by 2 bases, with 16 bases between. CDR1 is SNHLY and CDR2 is FYNNEI in the germline V gene. The CDR3 is 14 residues long. The CDR3 protein is CASQEQGSTYEQYF. For the CDR3, the DNA is TGTGCCAGCCAGGAGCAGGGGTCTACCTACGAGCAGTACTTC. The full variable domain, its missing parts supplied by reference TRBV2 and TRBJ2-7, is EPEVTQTPSHQVTQMGQEVILRCVPISNHLYFYWYRQILGQKVEFLVSFYNNEISEKSEIFDDQFSVERPDGSNFTLKIRSTKLEDSAMYFCASQEQGSTYEQYFGPGTRLTVT.